Listed below are T cell receptor beta chains from one sample, sequenced in a study of shared clonotypes between healthy human individuals. This table comes from immunoSEQ multiplex PCR, and its TCRdb copy is limited to in-frame clones, with some not included. The table lists about 2.4 million clones, roughly 93% of them singletons. The sequenced sample was naive CD4+ T cells from PBMCs. The receptor source for this set is a young man in good health. Some clones in this sample may be carry-over from other donors' samples. CDR3s include the opening cysteine and the closing phenylalanine or tryptophan. D genes are given only for firm matches. Clone size, where shown, is once, few, many, or a class for clones that have expanded.

>TRBV7-2|TRBJ2-6|-|-
TGTGCCAGCAGCTTAGTGGGCAGGGCCGGGGCCAACGTCCTGACTTTC
CASSLVGRAGANVLTF
>TRBV14|TRBJ2-1|-|TRBD2
TGTGCCAGCAGAAACAGCGGGGGCCGGAATGAGCAGTTCTTC
CASRNSGGRNEQFF
>TRBV29-1|TRBJ1-1|-|TRBD1
TGCAGCGTGTCGTCCAGGGGGCTAGTAGGATTGGAAGCTTTCTTT
CSVSSRGLVGLEAFF
>TRBV9|TRBJ1-4|-|TRBD1
TGTGCCAGCAGCTCCCGACAGGGACGGCTGTTTTTT
CASSSRQGRLFF
>TRBV19|TRBJ1-1|few|TRBD1
TGTGCCAGTAGTCGTACAGGGGACACTGAAGCTTTCTTT
CASSRTGDTEAFF
>TRBV6-6|TRBJ1-2|-|-
TGTGCCAGCAGTTACTCGACACTGTCGGGTGGGGGCTACACCTTC
CASSYSTLSGGGYTF
>TRBV6-1|TRBJ2-7|once|TRBD2
TGTGCCAGCAGTAAAGGGACTAGCGGGAGGGATCGCGAGCAGTACTTC
CASSKGTSGRDREQYF
>TRBV27|TRBJ2-7|-|-
TGTGCCAGCAGGTTCCCCGGGACCGAGCAGTACTTC
CASRFPGTEQYF
>TRBV6-5|TRBJ2-7|-|TRBD2
TGTGCCAGCAGGGTTATAGCGGGATCCTACGAGCAGTACTTC
CASRVIAGSYEQYF
>TRBV30|TRBJ2-7|-|-
TGTGCCCGAGGGGTCCGGGGCAACGAGCAGTACTTC
CARGVRGNEQYF
>TRBV11-2|TRBJ2-5|-|-
TGTGCCAGCAGCGCCGACAGGCCAGGGCAAGAGACCCAGTACTTC
CASSADRPGQETQYF
>TRBV29-1|TRBJ2-5|-|-
TGCAGCGCTAAGACTAGCCAAGAGACCCAGTACTTC
CSAKTSQETQYF
>TRBV4-3|TRBJ2-7|-|-
TGCGCCAGCAGCCAAGACTGGAGTCTAGCACACTCCTACGAGCAGTACTTC
CASSQDWSLAHSYEQYF
>TRBV4-1|TRBJ2-3|-|TRBD2
TGCGCCAGCAGCCGTTTACTAGCGGGGAGCACAGATACGCAGTATTTT
CASSRLLAGSTDTQYF
>TRBV5-1|TRBJ2-7|once|TRBD1
TGCGCCAGCAGCTTGGGCGGGACAGGGGAAGAAGAGCAGTACTTC
CASSLGGTGEEEQYF
>TRBV7-3|TRBJ2-6|-|-
TGTGCCAGCAGCTTTCAGCCTGGCTCTGGGGCCAACGTCCTGACTTTC
CASSFQPGSGANVLTF
>TRBV5-4|TRBJ2-2|-|TRBD2
TGTGCCAGCAGCGCGGATAGCGGGACCAACACCGGGGAGCTGTTTTTT
CASSADSGTNTGELFF
>TRBV28|TRBJ1-2|-|-
TGTGCCAGCAGTTTAGGCCCGGACTCGTCTGGCTACACCTTC
CASSLGPDSSGYTF
>TRBV2|TRBJ2-1|once|-
TGTGCCAGCAGTGAGCATAGTGGCAATGAGCAGTTCTTC
CASSEHSGNEQFF
>TRBV2|TRBJ1-1|-|-
TGTGCCAGCTATAGTGGGGTTGGAGGCACTGAAGCTTTCTTT
CASYSGVGGTEAFF
>TRBV19|TRBJ2-7|-|-
TGTGCCAGTAGTTCTAGTGGTGGACTCTCCTACGAGCAGTACTTC
CASSSSGGLSYEQYF
>TRBV7-9|TRBJ2-5|-|-
TGTGCCAGCAGCTTAATCGGGGGCGGAGGGGAGACCCAGTACTTC
CASSLIGGGGETQYF
>TRBV5-1|TRBJ2-1|once|TRBD2
TGCGCCAGCAGCTTTGTGGCCGGGACTAGCGTAAATGAGCAGTTCTTC
CASSFVAGTSVNEQFF
>TRBV27|TRBJ2-1|once|TRBD1
TGTGCCAGCAGCTCCATAGACAGGGTAAGCAATGAGCAGTTCTTC
CASSSIDRVSNEQFF
>TRBV18|TRBJ2-7|once|-
TGTGCCAGCTCACCAGGACTGGAAATTCACGAGCAGTACTTC
CASSPGLEIHEQYF
>TRBV29-1|TRBJ2-3|-|-
TGCAGCGTTCAGGGGCGCCAATCGTTGGATACGCAGTATTTT
CSVQGRQSLDTQYF
>TRBV28|TRBJ1-4|-|TRBD1
TGTGCCAGCAGTTTTGGGACAGGGAGGGACGAAAAACTGTTTTTT
CASSFGTGRDEKLFF
>TRBV6-5|TRBJ2-7|-|-
TGTGCCAGCAGTTACTCCGGCGAGCAGTACTTC
CASSYSGEQYF
>TRBV28|TRBJ1-2|-|TRBD1
TGTGCCAGCAGCATACAGGGGAACTATGGCTACACCTTC
CASSIQGNYGYTF
>TRBV10-3|TRBJ1-4|-|-
TGTGCCACCAAAGGGACGGATAATGAAAAACTGTTTTTT
CATKGTDNEKLFF
>TRBV30|TRBJ2-7|-|-
TGTGCCTGGAACGGGGGTCAATCCTACCCCGAGCAGTACTTC
CAWNGGQSYPEQYF
>TRBV7-2|TRBJ1-2|-|-
TGTGCCAGCAGCCCCACAGGGCCCCGGGGCTACACCTTC
CASSPTGPRGYTF
>TRBV14|TRBJ2-7|-|-
TGTGCCAGCAGCCAAGCTCCCACCCTCCTCTACGAGCAGTACTTC
CASSQAPTLLYEQYF
>TRBV5-1|TRBJ2-7|-|-
TGCGCCAGCAGCCAGCAGGGGAGCTACGAGCAGTACTTC
CASSQQGSYEQYF
>TRBV5-1|TRBJ2-7|-|TRBD1
TGCGCCAGCAGCGACGGACAGGGGGCCCCCCTGGAGCAGTACTTC
CASSDGQGAPLEQYF
>TRBV7-9|TRBJ1-6|-|-
TGTGCCAGCAGCTCAGGGAGAGTACAATCACCCCTCCACTTT
CASSSGRVQSPLHF
>TRBV9|TRBJ1-1|-|-
TGTGCCAGCAGCGTATATTCGGGACACGAGAACACTGAAGCTTTCTTT
CASSVYSGHENTEAFF
>TRBV5-1|TRBJ1-1|-|-
TGCGCCAGCAGCTTGGGGTATGGTGACACTGAAGCTTTCTTT
CASSLGYGDTEAFF
>TRBV7-2|TRBJ1-3|-|TRBD1
TGTGCCAGCAGCGCCCGGGACAGGAGATATGGAAACACCATATATTTT
CASSARDRRYGNTIYF
>TRBV9|TRBJ2-7|-|-
TGTGCCAGCAGCCTCTCCCCGGGACCCAGCTACGAGCAGTACTTC
CASSLSPGPSYEQYF
>TRBV6-1|TRBJ1-2|-|TRBD1
TGTGCCAGCACGGCGGGAGGGGGCGTCAGTGGCTACACCTTC
CASTAGGGVSGYTF
>TRBV6-1|TRBJ1-2|-|-
TGTGCCAGCAGCCCGACAGGCTCTCACTATGGCTACACCTTC
CASSPTGSHYGYTF
>TRBV6-6|TRBJ2-7|-|TRBD2
TGTGCCAGCAGGGATAAGAGCGGGAGCAAGACCTACGAGCAGTACTTC
CASRDKSGSKTYEQYF
>TRBV5-1|TRBJ2-1|-|-
TGCGCCAGCAATAAGGGAGATGGCTCCTACAATGAGCAGTTCTTC
CASNKGDGSYNEQFF
>TRBV27|TRBJ1-1|-|TRBD1
TGTGCCAGCAGTCCTCGGACAGGGAATAATGTACGCACTGAAGCTTTCTTT
CASSPRTGNNVRTEAFF
>TRBV7-2|TRBJ2-2|-|TRBD1
TGTGCCAGCAGCCGGACCCGTTTGGACAGGGGACACGGGGAGCTGTTTTTT
CASSRTRLDRGHGELFF
>TRBV7-9|TRBJ2-2|-|-
TGTGCCAGCAGCGAAATTTCTCGGGACTCGAACACCGGGGAGCTGTTTTTT
CASSEISRDSNTGELFF
>TRBV9|TRBJ2-3|-|TRBD2
TGTGCCAGCAGCGTAGAACCCCACGGAGGTAGCGGGAGAATCGATACGCAGTATTTT
CASSVEPHGGSGRIDTQYF
>TRBV5-1|TRBJ1-6|-|-
TGCGCCAGCAGCTTGGAGCCCGGACCTTCACTTAATTCACCCCTCCACTTT
CASSLEPGPSLNSPLHF